A single sample gave rise to the 29 T cell receptor beta chains below, sequenced in a study of cytomegalovirus exposure and HLA in healthy donors. The PCR had 60 Vbeta and 13 Jbeta primers. Assay used: immunoSEQ multiplex PCR; TCRdb lists only in-frame clones, some missing. This table has fewer than 200,000 clones, around 80% appearing once. The sequenced sample was PBMCs. The receptors originated from a woman between 45 and 60 years old in good health and CMV-seronegative.

The chain recombines TRBV28 with TRBJ1-5; 8 bases fit TRBD1. The CDR3 sequence is 18 residues long. CDR1 is MDHEN and CDR2 is SYDVKM in the germline V gene. V was clipped by 4 bases and J by 7 bases; unmatched bases: 18. CDR3 protein: CASSSPGQVEGIGQPQHF. CDR3 DNA: TGTGCCAGCAGTTCCCCGGGACAGGTTGAGGGGATTGGCCAGCCCCAGCATTTT. Based on the CDR3 plus reference TRBV28 and TRBJ1-5, the full variable domain is DVKVTQSSRYLVKRTGEKVFLECVQDMDHENMFWYRQDPGLGLRLIYFSYDVKMKEKGDIPEGYSVSREKKERFSLILESASTNQTSMYLCASSSPGQVEGIGQPQHFGDGTRLSIL.

This chain links TRBV2 with TRBJ2-3, with no clear D. Germline CDR1 SNHLY, CDR2 FYNNEI. The CDR3 contains 15 residues. Trimming pared 3 bases from V and 0 bases from J, leaving 10 bases between. DNA for the CDR3: TGTGCCAGCAGTGACTCTGGCTGGAGCACAGATACGCAGTATTTT. Translated: CASSDSGWSTDTQYF.

V gene TRBV27 combines with J gene TRBJ2-7; tentative D call: TRBD2 (5 bases). V was pared by 5 bases and J by 6 bases, with 11 bases between. CDR3 length equals 12 residues. Germline V CDR1 and CDR2: MNHEY, SMNVEV (reference sequence). As DNA, the CDR3 is TGTGCCAGCAGTGTCCTGAGCGGCGAGCAGTACTTC. Translated: CASSVLSGEQYF.

This clone was recorded a few times. The V call is TRBV9, the J call TRBJ2-6; D is unclear. CDR1 SGDLS and CDR2 YYNGEE come from the germline V gene. V was pared by 4 bases and J by 3 bases, with 11 bases between. The CDR3 sequence is 15 residues long. CDR3 region: CASSPLSIGANVLTF. In nucleotides, the CDR3 is TGTGCCAGCAGCCCCCTTAGTATTGGGGCCAACGTCCTGACTTTC.

The chain employs TRBV28 and TRBJ1-6, with 10 bases matching TRBD1. From germline, CDR1 is MDHEN and CDR2 SYDVKM. Trimming took 2 bases from V and 9 from J; bases not matched to a gene: 7. The CDR3 covers 16 residues. CDR3 sequence (DNA): TGTGCCAGCAGTTTAAGTTTCGGGACAGGGGTTTCACCCCTCCACTTT. It translates to CASSLSFGTGVSPLHF. The full variable domain, in which reference TRBV28 and TRBJ1-6 provide the parts outside the CDR3, is DVKVTQSSRYLVKRTGEKVFLECVQDMDHENMFWYRQDPGLGLRLIYFSYDVKMKEKGDIPEGYSVSREKKERFSLILESASTNQTSMYLCASSLSFGTGVSPLHFGNGTRLTVT.

The chain joins TRBV4-3 to TRBJ2-7; D is ambiguous. The CDR3 extends over 14 amino acids. CDR1 and CDR2 (germline): LGHNA, YSLEER. The V and J ends lost 1 base and 2 bases respectively, with 9 bases between them. The CDR3 region has the DNA TGCGCCAGCAGCCAAGGTCGTCGAGCCTACGAGCAGTACTTC. Translation gives CASSQGRRAYEQYF.

The CDR3 nucleotides are TGTGCCAGCAGCTTATGGCCGACAGGGGGTAGTCTCGACTATGGCTACACCTTC. This translates into CASSLWPTGGSLDYGYTF. The chain is built from TRBV7-9 and TRBJ1-2; 9 bases map to TRBD1. Trimming removed 2 bases from V and 3 bases from J; junction bases left unmatched: 13. CDR1 and CDR2 (germline): SEHNR, FQNEAQ (reference sequence). CDR3 size: 18 residues. Using reference TRBV7-9 and TRBJ1-2 for the parts outside the CDR3, the full variable domain is DTGVSQNPRHKITKRGQNVTFRCDPISEHNRLYWYRQTLGQGPEFLTYFQNEAQLEKSRLLSDRFSAERPKGSFSTLEIQRTEQGDSAMYLCASSLWPTGGSLDYGYTFGSGTRLTVV.

The chain links TRBV5-6 to TRBJ2-7; no firm D call. Germline V CDR1 and CDR2: SGHDT, YYEEEE. V was trimmed by 0 bases and J by 6 bases, leaving 10 bases between them. This CDR3 has 13 residues. Written as DNA, the CDR3 is TGTGCCAGCAGCTTGGTAACGGTTCCCGAGCAGTACTTC. It encodes CASSLVTVPEQYF.

CDR3 region: CASSLLFPGVLTEAFF. CDR3 DNA: TGTGCCAGCAGCTTGCTATTCCCAGGGGTGTTGACTGAAGCTTTCTTT. The chain links TRBV5-4 to TRBJ1-1; a possible D gene is TRBD1 (6 bases). The germline gives CDR1 SGHNT, CDR2 YYREEE (reference sequence). The CDR3 consists of 16 residues. V lost 1 base and J lost 5, with 18 bases in between.

The chain employs TRBV6-5 and TRBJ1-1; D may be TRBD1 (5 bases). V lost 6 bases to trimming and J lost 1 base, with 9 bases between them. Germline V CDR1 and CDR2: MNHEY, SVGAGI. This CDR3 is 13 amino acids long. The CDR3 loop is CASSLQANTEAFF. The CDR3 DNA reads TGTGCCAGCAGCCTACAGGCGAACACTGAAGCTTTCTTT.

The rearrangement uses TRBV6-5 and TRBJ1-1, with D tentatively TRBD1 (5 bases). Germline CDR1 MNHEY, CDR2 SVGAGI. The V and J ends lost 5 bases and 1 base respectively, with 8 bases between them. The CDR3 loop spans 13 amino acids. The CDR3 region is CASSPGQNTEAFF. In DNA, the CDR3 is TGTGCCAGCAGTCCCGGACAGAACACTGAAGCTTTCTTT.

The rearrangement links TRBV10-1 to TRBJ2-1; weak D call: TRBD2 (6 bases). This CDR3 spans 14 amino acids. Per the germline V gene, CDR1 is WNHNN and CDR2 is SYGVQD (reference sequence). V was pared by 8 bases and J by 0 bases, with 11 bases between. For the CDR3, the DNA is TGCGCCAGCTCTGACGGGGGCTCCTACAATGAGCAGTTCTTC. Amino acids: CASSDGGSYNEQFF.

The chain joins TRBV2 to TRBJ1-1, with D perhaps matching TRBD1 (6 bases). CDR1 and CDR2 (germline): SNHLY, FYNNEI. This CDR3 comprises 16 residues. V lost 6 bases to trimming and J lost 4 bases, with 21 bases between them. CDR3 residues: CASRGGGGALSTEAFF. CDR3 bases: TGTGCCAGCAGGGGAGGCGGGGGGGCCCTGAGCACTGAAGCTTTCTTT.

This sequence joins TRBV10-1 and TRBJ2-7, with 10 bases that match TRBD1. Trimming cost V 2 bases and J 3 bases; bases outside gene matches: 4. Per germline, CDR1 WNHNN and CDR2 SYGVQD (reference sequence). The CDR3 is 15 residues long. This CDR3 reads CASSEGTGAFYEQYF. Here the CDR3 DNA reads TGCGCCAGCAGTGAGGGGACAGGGGCTTTCTACGAGCAGTACTTC.

The V gene is TRBV7-3, the J gene TRBJ2-3; D remains unclear. The CDR3 consists of 13 residues. In germline, CDR1 is SGHTA, CDR2 FQGTGA. Trimming took off 1 base at V and 3 bases at J, with 5 bases between the two ends. The CDR3 loop is CASSLSETDTQYF. For the CDR3, the DNA is TGTGCCAGCAGCTTAAGTGAGACAGATACGCAGTATTTT.

This chain uses TRBV7-9 with TRBJ1-4; 12 bases align to TRBD1. Germline values: CDR1 SEHNR, CDR2 FQNEAQ (reference sequence). This CDR3 has 18 amino acids. With V trimmed by 2 bases and J by 2 bases, 6 bases remained unmatched. CDR3 nucleotides: TGTGCCAGCAGCTTAAGCCGGGACAGGGGGCTGACTAATGAAAAACTGTTTTTT. Translation: CASSLSRDRGLTNEKLFF.

The chain employs TRBV7-6 and TRBJ2-1; TRBD1 agrees at 11 bases. CDR3 length: 15 amino acids. The V segment lost 6 bases and the J segment 9 bases; nucleotides outside the gene matches: 10. In germline, CDR1 is SGHVS, CDR2 FNYEAQ. CDR3 sequence (DNA): TGTGCCAGCAGTTCTCCGGGACAGGGGGTGGGTGAGCAGTTCTTC. Translating gives CASSSPGQGVGEQFF. The full variable domain, its missing parts supplied by reference TRBV7-6 and TRBJ2-1, is GAGVSQSPRYKVTKRGQDVALRCDPISGHVSLYWYRQALGQGPEFLTYFNYEAQQDKSGLPNDRFSAERPEGSISTLTIQRTEQRDSAMYRCASSSPGQGVGEQFFGPGTRLTVL.

The chain uses TRBV5-6 and TRBJ2-7; weak D call: TRBD1 (6 bases). This CDR3 contains 16 residues. The ends were cut back, 0 bases at V and 3 bases at J, with 16 bases in the middle. Germline V gene sequence: CDR1 SGHDT, CDR2 YYEEEE. The CDR3 DNA reads as TGTGCCAGCAGCTTGGAAGCAGGGGCGAAGCTCTACGAGCAGTACTTC. Amino acid sequence: CASSLEAGAKLYEQYF.

This sequence joins TRBV19 and TRBJ1-2; possible D gene TRBD1, 5 bases. CDR3 length: 15 amino acids. V was shortened by 7 bases and J by 1 base, with 16 bases between the two germline ends. The germline CDR1 and CDR2 sequences are LNHDA and SQIVND (reference sequence). The DNA for the CDR3 is TGTGCCAGTACCCCTACACTGGGGGGTAACTATGGCTACACCTTC. It encodes CASTPTLGGNYGYTF.

The V gene is TRBV28, the J gene TRBJ1-4; 10 nucleotides line up with TRBD1. Germline V lookup: CDR1 MDHEN, CDR2 SYDVKM. The CDR3 is made up of 13 amino acids. The J segment lost 8 bases and the V segment lost 6 bases, leaving 3 bases of the junction unmatched. Here the CDR3 reads CASRTGGYEKLFF. CDR3 bases: TGTGCCAGCAGGACAGGGGGCTACGAAAAACTGTTTTTT.

CDR3 coding DNA: TGTGCCAGCAGCCTACCCCCGGGACAGGGCTACAATCAGCCCCAGCATTTT. This codes for CASSLPPGQGYNQPQHF. The gene calls are TRBV28 and TRBJ1-5; 9 bases are a match to TRBD1. This CDR3 has 17 residues. Germline V gene lookup returns CDR1 MDHEN and CDR2 SYDVKM. After removal of 6 bases from V and 3 bases from J, the junction contained 12 bases not matched to a gene.

V is TRBV6-1 and J is TRBJ1-2; D may be TRBD1 (6 bases). This CDR3 is 15 amino acids long. The germline CDR1 and CDR2 sequences are MNHNS and SASEGT. Trimming pared 4 bases from V and 1 base from J, leaving 13 bases between. For the CDR3, the DNA is TGTGCCAGCAGTGGAGGGGGTTTGCATAACTATGGCTACACCTTC. It specifies CASSGGGLHNYGYTF.

The gene calls are TRBV21-1 and TRBJ1-5. TRBV21-1 is described as a pseudogene. There are 15 residues in the CDR3. Here the CDR3 reads CASSAGFGFNQPQHF. CDR3 coding DNA: TGTGCCAGCTCCGCGGGCTTTGGATTTAATCAGCCCCAGCATTTT.

The chain couples TRBV6-4 to TRBJ1-2; 8 bases are a match to TRBD1. CDR1 is MRHNA, CDR2 SNTAGT, per germline. Trimming removed 8 bases from V and 4 bases from J; junction bases left unmatched: 15. The CDR3 spans 16 residues. The CDR3 region has the DNA TGTGCCAGCGACCGGGACAGGAGCCTTAGTAGCTATGGCTACACCTTC. Translating it yields CASDRDRSLSSYGYTF.

The J gene is TRBJ2-5, the V gene TRBV4-2; TRBD2 matches at 8 bases. Looked up from germline, CDR1 is LGHNA and CDR2 is YNFKEQ. The V and J ends lost 0 bases and 4 bases, in that order; junction bases with no gene match: 7. CDR3 length: 16 amino acids. CDR3 DNA sequence: TGTGCCAGCAGCCAAGATGGCAGCGGGAGTGGAGAGACCCAGTACTTC. It specifies CASSQDGSGSGETQYF.

The J gene is TRBJ1-2, the V gene TRBV28, with a weak D call TRBD1 (6 bases). The CDR3 is 16 amino acids. Germline lookup yields CDR1 MDHEN and CDR2 SYDVKM. V was trimmed by 5 bases and J by 3 bases, leaving 19 bases between them. The CDR3 protein is CASSPPRGQTDYGYTF. The CDR3 bases are TGTGCCAGCAGTCCCCCCAGGGGCCAGACCGACTATGGCTACACCTTC.

J is TRBJ1-5 and V is TRBV18; TRBD1 matches 10 bases. This CDR3 contains 16 residues. J lost 4 bases, V lost 2 bases, and 5 bases had no gene match. The germline gives CDR1 KGHSH, CDR2 LQKENI. The CDR3 DNA reads as TGTGCCAGCTCACCAGGGGACAGGGGACTTAATCAGCCCCAGCATTTT. It yields the protein CASSPGDRGLNQPQHF.

This clone was seen a single time. The V call is TRBV21-1, the J call TRBJ1-2; the table's D call, TRBD1, was not checked against the DNA. TRBV21-1 is flagged as a pseudogene. CDR3 length equals 14 residues. In DNA form, the CDR3 reads TGTGCCAGCAGCGGAGCGGGACAGGGAGGAGGCTACACCTTC. Translated, it gives CASSGAGQGGGYTF.

The chain employs TRBV11-2 and TRBJ2-7; the D gene is possibly TRBD2 (7 bases). Germline-derived CDR1 and CDR2 are SGHAT and FQNNGV. Trimming cost V 6 bases and J 6 bases, with 30 bases left between them. The CDR3 sequence is 18 residues long. In DNA, the CDR3 is TGTGCCAGCAGAGTACCTGGGAGGGTAAACCTACCGACAGGCGAGCAGTACTTC. It specifies CASRVPGRVNLPTGEQYF.